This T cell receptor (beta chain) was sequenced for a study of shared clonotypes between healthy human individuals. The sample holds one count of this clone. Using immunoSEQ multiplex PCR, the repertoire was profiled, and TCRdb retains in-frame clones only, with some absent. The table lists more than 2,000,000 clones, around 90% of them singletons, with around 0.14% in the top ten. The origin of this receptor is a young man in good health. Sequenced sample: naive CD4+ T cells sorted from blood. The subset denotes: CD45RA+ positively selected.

The CDR3 here is CASSERRRSTGANVLTF. CDR3 in DNA: TGCGCCAGCAGTGAGCGCAGGAGATCAACTGGGGCCAACGTCCTGACTTTC. The genes are TRBV10-1 and TRBJ2-6, with unresolved D. CDR1 and CDR2 (germline): WNHNN, SYGVQD (reference sequence). The CDR3 sequence is 17 residues long. Trimming took 2 bases from V and 2 from J, leaving 13 bases between them.